The 6 T cell receptor beta chains listed next were all sequenced from one sample in a study of identical twins. TCRdb analysed the 5' RACE reads with MiXCR anew, one entry per CDR3 protein. This table has 450,000 or so distinct CDR3 sequences, approximately 24% appearing once. These data were likewise used in another study, on T cells expressing NK-cell markers.

The sample was CD4+ T cells sorted from blood. All receptors come from a woman aged 18-29 years in good health.

This clonotype has more than one count but fewer than ten. The chain has TRBV9 and TRBJ2-5; 8 bases align to TRBD1. Unmatched junction bases numbered 7, after V lost 4 bases and J lost 5 bases. Germline CDR1 and CDR2: SGDLS and YYNGEE. This CDR3 has 14 amino acids. CDR3 bases: TGTGCCAGCAGCCCGGGACAGGCACGGGAGACCCAGTACTTC. Translating gives CASSPGQARETQYF.

The chain uses TRBV12-3 or TRBV12-4 and TRBJ2-1; D call uncertain. Between the trimmed V and J ends, which lost 5 bases and 6 bases, there was a span of 11 bases. The length of the CDR3 is 13 residues. CDR3 amino acids: CASSHQRANEQFF. CDR3 DNA sequence: TGTGCCAGCAGTCATCAAAGGGCCAATGAGCAGTTCTTC.

V and J are TRBV9 and TRBJ2-2, with a tentative D call TRBD2 (6 bases). Per germline, CDR1 SGDLS and CDR2 YYNGEE. Trimming took off 7 bases at V and 0 bases at J, with 13 bases between the two ends. There are 15 residues in the CDR3. The CDR3 region is CASAGGDPNTGELFF. CDR3 sequence (DNA): TGTGCCAGCGCTGGAGGGGACCCGAACACCGGGGAGCTGTTTTTT. Using reference TRBV9 and TRBJ2-2 for the parts outside the CDR3, the full variable domain is DSGVTQTPKHLITATGQRVTLRCSPRSGDLSVYWYQQSLDQGLQFLIQYYNGEERAKGNILERFSAQQFPDLHSELNLSSLELGDSALYFCASAGGDPNTGELFFGEGSRLTVL.

The chain is built from TRBV2 and TRBJ2-1; D is undetermined. The CDR3 is 11 residues long. V shed 6 bases and J shed 6 bases, with 6 bases lying between them. CDR1 SNHLY and CDR2 FYNNEI come from the germline V gene. CDR3 bases: TGTGCCAGCAGGCGCCTCAATGAGCAGTTCTTC. This sequence encodes CASRRLNEQFF.

A few counts support this clonotype. The V and J genes are TRBV11-2 and TRBJ2-7, with a possible D match to TRBD1 (5 bases). The CDR3 consists of 14 residues. Germline V gene sequence: CDR1 SGHAT, CDR2 FQNNGV. V lost 0 bases, J lost 7 bases, and 13 bases lay in between. The CDR3, as DNA: TGTGCCAGCAGCTTAGAGGGGCGGATGGGGGAGCAGTACTTC. It codes for CASSLEGRMGEQYF.

The chain employs TRBV12-3 or TRBV12-4 and TRBJ2-7, with 8 positions matching TRBD1. The CDR3 spans 13 residues. Losses at the gene ends were 6 bases for V and 7 bases for J; bases not matched to a gene: 8. The CDR3 DNA sequence: TGTGCCAGCAGAAAGGGACAGGCGATTGAGCAGTACTTC. Its translation: CASRKGQAIEQYF.